The 22 T cell receptor beta chains below come from one sample, sequenced in a study of long-term antiretroviral therapy in people with HIV. It was version v3.0 of the immunoSEQ assay that was run at survey level. Here immunoSEQ multiplex PCR was the method, and the copy in TCRdb shows in-frame clones only, minus some. The table includes about 50,000 clones, around four fifths detected once. The starting material was unsorted PBMCs, obtained 0.8 years after starting antiretroviral therapy. These TCRs come from a woman aged 18-30 years with HIV.

V is TRBV27 and J is TRBJ2-7; D might be TRBD1 or TRBD2, each matching 5 bases. The CDR3 sequence is 14 residues long. Looked up from germline, CDR1 is MNHEY and CDR2 is SMNVEV (reference sequence). V dropped 5 bases and J dropped 5 bases, with 16 bases sitting between them. CDR3 amino acids: CASSPRGRRHEQYF. Here the CDR3 DNA reads TGTGCCAGCAGTCCCCGGGGCAGGAGGCACGAGCAGTACTTC.

The chain employs TRBV6-4 and TRBJ1-5; tentatively, D is TRBD1 (5 bases). CDR3 size: 15 residues. Germline V CDR1 and CDR2: MRHNA, SNTAGT. V dropped 4 bases and J dropped 3 bases, with 13 bases sitting between them. CDR3 protein: CASSVESGPNQPQHF. CDR3 DNA sequence: TGTGCCAGCAGTGTCGAGTCGGGGCCCAATCAGCCCCAGCATTTT.

This chain uses TRBV11-2 with TRBJ2-7; no reliable D call. V lost 3 bases to trimming and J lost 6 bases, with 9 bases between them. Germline V gene sequence: CDR1 SGHAT, CDR2 FQNNGV. The length of the CDR3 is 12 residues. The chain's CDR3 is CASSLNGPEQYF. DNA of the CDR3: TGTGCCAGCAGCTTGAACGGTCCCGAGCAGTACTTC. The entire variable domain, with the rest obtained from reference TRBV11-2 and TRBJ2-7, is as follows: EAGVAQSPRYKIIEKRQSVAFWCNPISGHATLYWYQQILGQGPKLLIQFQNNGVVDDSQLPKDRFSAERLKGVDSTLKIQPAKLEDSAVYLCASSLNGPEQYFGPGTRLTVT.

The rearrangement uses TRBV25-1 and TRBJ2-7; 7 bases line up with TRBD1. Germline V gene lookup returns CDR1 MGHDK and CDR2 SYGVNS. This CDR3 has 16 residues. Losses at the gene ends were 6 bases for V and 0 bases for J; bases not matched to a gene: 11. The CDR3 DNA is TGTGCCAGCAGCGACCCGGGACAGAGTATCTCCTACGAGCAGTACTTC. It yields the protein CASSDPGQSISYEQYF.

This chain connects TRBV19 to TRBJ2-3; TRBD1 matches 7 bases. Per germline, CDR1 LNHDA and CDR2 SQIVND (reference sequence). The CDR3 runs 15 residues. V lost 6 bases to trimming and J lost 2 bases; unmatched junction nucleotides: 8. CDR3 DNA: TGTGCCAGTAGAGAAACAGGGGCTCACACAGATACGCAGTATTTT. Its translation is CASRETGAHTDTQYF.

In nucleotides, the CDR3 is TGTGCCAGCAGCTTACCGGGACAGGGTGAAGCTTTCTTT. This encodes CASSLPGQGEAFF. This rearrangement joins TRBV5-4 to TRBJ1-1; 9 bases match TRBD1. Germline-derived CDR1 and CDR2 are SGHNT and YYREEE (reference sequence). The junction had 3 bases not matched to a gene; V was cut back by 2 bases and J by 7 bases. The CDR3 loop spans 13 amino acids.

J is TRBJ2-2 and V is TRBV7-9, with unresolved D. Deletions cut 2 bases from V and 2 bases from J, with 9 bases between. CDR1 and CDR2 (germline): SEHNR, FQNEAQ (reference sequence). The CDR3 is 15 residues long. The CDR3: CASSLQTPNTGELFF. The CDR3, as DNA: TGTGCCAGCAGCTTACAAACACCCAACACCGGGGAGCTGTTTTTT.

The V and J genes are TRBV28 and TRBJ1-4; D uncertain. Germline V gene lookup returns CDR1 MDHEN and CDR2 SYDVKM. With 4 bases removed from V and 3 bases from J, the gap between germline ends came to 12 bases. The CDR3 runs to 15 residues. The CDR3 protein is CASSYTPWANEKLFF. For the CDR3, the DNA is TGTGCCAGCAGTTATACCCCGTGGGCTAATGAAAAACTGTTTTTT.

The chain carries TRBV11-2 and TRBJ2-7; D unclear. The CDR3 is 14 amino acids. With 5 bases removed from V and 3 bases from J, the gap between germline ends came to 14 bases. CDR1 is SGHAT, CDR2 FQNNGV, per germline. This CDR3 reads CASSPRWGGYEQYF. DNA for the CDR3: TGTGCCAGCAGCCCCCGATGGGGTGGCTACGAGCAGTACTTC.

V and J are TRBV5-1 and TRBJ2-7; 7 bases agree with TRBD1. The CDR3 totals 13 residues. V dropped 4 bases and J dropped 5; count of bases not matched to a gene: 6. Per germline, CDR1 SGHRS and CDR2 YFSETQ. The CDR3 is CASSRGLGNEQYF. The CDR3 DNA sequence: TGCGCCAGCAGCAGGGGGCTGGGTAACGAGCAGTACTTC.

This clone was seen a few times. The J gene is TRBJ2-7, the V gene TRBV5-6; the D gene is possibly TRBD1 (5 bases). Germline CDR1 and CDR2: SGHDT and YYEEEE. This CDR3 comprises 13 residues. Deletions cut 0 bases from V and 5 bases from J, with 9 bases between. CDR3 amino acids: CASSLAGFDEQYF. In nucleotides, the CDR3 is TGTGCCAGCAGCTTGGCAGGGTTCGACGAGCAGTACTTC.

The rearrangement joins TRBV19 to TRBJ1-2; the D is unclear. CDR3 length: 11 amino acids. Trimming took 5 bases from V and 5 from J, leaving 6 bases between them. Germline-derived CDR1 and CDR2 are LNHDA and SQIVND (reference sequence). CDR3 in DNA: TGTGCCAGTAGTCTTGCTTATGGCTACACCTTC. Residues: CASSLAYGYTF. Supplemented by reference TRBV19 and TRBJ1-2, the full variable domain reads DGGITQSPKYLFRKEGQNVTLSCEQNLNHDAMYWYRQDPGQGLRLIYYSQIVNDFQKGDIAEGYSVSREKKESFPLTVTSAQKNPTAFYLCASSLAYGYTFGSGTRLTVV.

In its sample, this clone was seen a few times. The chain recombines TRBV5-4 with TRBJ2-7; possible D gene TRBD2, 7 bases. CDR1 and CDR2 (germline): SGHNT, YYREEE (reference sequence). This CDR3 has 12 residues. With 3 bases removed from V and 6 bases from J, the gap between germline ends came to 10 bases. CDR3 in DNA: TGTGCCAGCAGCTATGGGGGGGCCGAGCAGTACTTC. It specifies CASSYGGAEQYF.

The genes are TRBV15 and TRBJ2-1; 10 bases map to TRBD2. The CDR3 has 16 amino acids. After removal of 1 base from V and 7 bases from J, the junction contained 7 bases not matched to a gene. Germline loops: CDR1 LNHNV, CDR2 YYDKDF (reference sequence). The CDR3 DNA reads as TGTGCCACCAGCAGAGGCCCAGCGGGAGGGAAGAATGAGCAGTTCTTC. It is translated as CATSRGPAGGKNEQFF.

The rearrangement uses TRBV19 and TRBJ1-5; D gene unclear. This CDR3 is 15 amino acids long. Germline assignment: CDR1 LNHDA and CDR2 SQIVND (reference sequence). The V and J ends lost 7 bases and 1 base respectively, with 14 bases between them. The CDR3 sequence: CASKSNLGSNQPQHF. CDR3 bases: TGTGCCAGTAAATCTAACCTAGGGAGCAATCAGCCCCAGCATTTT.

This rearrangement joins TRBV6-5 to TRBJ1-1; D may be TRBD1 (5 bases). The V gene's germline CDR1 is MNHEY and CDR2 SVGAGI. The CDR3 has 14 amino acids. V shed 4 bases and J shed 3 bases, with 12 bases lying between them. The CDR3 is CASSSLDRYTEAFF. CDR3 coding DNA: TGTGCCAGCAGTTCCCTAGACAGATACACTGAAGCTTTCTTT.

The chain is built from TRBV5-6 and TRBJ2-5, with TRBD1 matching 12 bases. The CDR3 has 16 residues. CDR1 and CDR2 from the germline V gene are SGHDT and YYEEEE. Trimming at V came to 4 bases and at J to 2 bases, leaving 6 bases not matched to a gene. The CDR3 here is CASSPGQGAYQETQYF. The CDR3 nucleotides read TGTGCCAGCAGCCCGGGACAGGGGGCTTATCAAGAGACCCAGTACTTC.

The chain has TRBV6-5 and TRBJ2-3; the match to TRBD2 covers 7 bases. With 6 bases clipped from V and 4 bases from J, the junction kept 7 bases outside the gene matches. CDR1 is MNHEY, CDR2 SVGAGI, per germline. CDR3 length: 14 amino acids. The CDR3 DNA is TGTGCCAGCAGCCAACTGACTAGCCCAGATACGCAGTATTTT. It specifies CASSQLTSPDTQYF.

The chain recombines TRBV7-9 with TRBJ1-1; tentatively, D is TRBD1 (6 bases). CDR3 length: 15 residues. V dropped 5 bases and J dropped 1 base, with 14 bases sitting between them. Germline lookup yields CDR1 SEHNR and CDR2 FQNEAQ (reference sequence). This CDR3 is CASSILRGKNTEAFF. Written as DNA, the CDR3 is TGTGCCAGCAGCATTCTCAGGGGAAAGAACACTGAAGCTTTCTTT.

The count of this clone is one. The junction and the germline gene differ at one end; a read error may be behind it. This chain joins TRBV5-3 and TRBJ2-1; unclear D gene. TRBV5-3 is assigned to the ORF class and has an uncertain function. The length of the CDR3 is 11 residues. The CDR3 protein is CASSFNNEQFF. The CDR3 nucleotides read TGTGCCAGCAGCTTCAACAATGAGCAGTTCTTC.

This clone was detected once. The chain links TRBV4-1 to TRBJ2-7; D is ambiguous. The V end lost 3 bases, the J end lost 0 bases, and 6 bases lay between the germline ends. This CDR3 spans 13 amino acids. Germline values: CDR1 MGHRA, CDR2 YSYEKL. CDR3 residues: CASSHLFSYEQYF. The CDR3 coding sequence is TGCGCCAGCAGCCACCTGTTCTCCTACGAGCAGTACTTC.

The rearrangement uses TRBV6-1 and TRBJ2-3, with D possibly being TRBD1 or TRBD2 (5 bases each). The ends were cut back, 6 bases at V and 4 bases at J, with 14 bases in the middle. The CDR3 is 14 residues long. Germline CDR1 is MNHNS and CDR2 is SASEGT. Here the CDR3 reads CASRNSRGADTQYF. The CDR3, as DNA: TGTGCCAGCAGGAACTCTAGGGGAGCAGATACGCAGTATTTT.